This is a list of T cell receptor beta chains from one sample in a study of spatial heterogeneity in lung cancer. TCRdb fed the 5' RACE reads into MiXCR, producing one record per CDR3 protein. The repertoire holds about 43,000 distinct CDR3 sequences, with 20% to 25% as singletons. The input for sequencing was PBMCs, taken at follow-up. Source of these receptors: a female donor with early-stage non-small cell lung cancer. The CDR3 runs from the conserved cysteine through the conserved F or W. Fields, in order: J gene, clone size, V gene, D gene, CDR3 DNA, CDR3 protein. A D gene is named only where the DNA matches it firmly. Some rows mark clone size as missing; the rest say once, few, many or name a class of expanded clone.

j_gene: TRBJ1-1
abundance: many
v_gene: TRBV18
d_gene: TRBD1
CDR3nt: TGTGCCAGCTCACCTTGGACAGGGGGGGGCACTGAAGCTTTCTTT
CDR3aa: CASSPWTGGGTEAFF

j_gene: TRBJ1-2
abundance: .
v_gene: TRBV20-1
d_gene: .
CDR3nt: TGCAGTGCTAGAGGACTGTACGACCGCTATGGCTACACCTTC
CDR3aa: CSARGLYDRYGYTF

j_gene: TRBJ1-6
abundance: .
v_gene: TRBV6-6
d_gene: .
CDR3nt: TGTGCCAGCAGTCCCCAATCCAATTCACCCCTCCACTTT
CDR3aa: CASSPQSNSPLHF

j_gene: TRBJ2-5
abundance: .
v_gene: TRBV9
d_gene: TRBD1
CDR3nt: TGTGCCAACAGCCCTCGACAGGGAACGGAGACCCAGTACTTC
CDR3aa: CANSPRQGTETQYF

j_gene: TRBJ2-1
abundance: many
v_gene: TRBV6-5
d_gene: .
CDR3nt: TGTGCCAGCACGCCGGGACCCCCCAGAAACAATGAGCAGTTCTTC
CDR3aa: CASTPGPPRNNEQFF

j_gene: TRBJ2-1
abundance: .
v_gene: TRBV12-3/TRBV12-4
d_gene: TRBD2
CDR3nt: TGTGCCAGCAGTACCGACGGACTAGCGGGGGCGGATGAGCAGTTCTTC
CDR3aa: CASSTDGLAGADEQFF

j_gene: TRBJ1-1
abundance: .
v_gene: TRBV3-1
d_gene: .
CDR3nt: TGTGCCAGCAGCCCGCGTGAAGCGAACACTGAAGCTTTCTTT
CDR3aa: CASSPREANTEAFF

j_gene: TRBJ2-3
abundance: many
v_gene: TRBV7-9
d_gene: TRBD1
CDR3nt: TGTGCCAGCAGCTCGCATATCAGGGGGACAGATACGCAGTATTTT
CDR3aa: CASSSHIRGTDTQYF

j_gene: TRBJ2-3
abundance: few
v_gene: TRBV6-2/TRBV6-3
d_gene: TRBD1
CDR3nt: TGTGCCAGCAGTTTCACCGGGACAGGGTTCTCATCGGGGCCTAGCACAGATACGCAGTATTTT
CDR3aa: CASSFTGTGFSSGPSTDTQYF

j_gene: TRBJ2-2
abundance: many
v_gene: TRBV7-3
d_gene: .
CDR3nt: TGTGCCAGCAGCTCACTAATCGCGAACACCGGGGAGCTGTTTTTT
CDR3aa: CASSSLIANTGELFF